One sample yielded the 17 T cell receptor beta chains listed below, sequenced in a study of T cell responses to AZD1222 COVID-19 vaccine. Sequenced by immunoSEQ multiplex PCR; TCRdb stores in-frame clones only, minus some. The top ten hold around 5.2% of the sample, which has roughly 150,000 clones, 88% seen once. The sample was peripheral blood, taken on day 0 of AZD1222 vaccination. The receptor set was obtained from an adult in good health.

The chain joins TRBV12-3 or TRBV12-4 to TRBJ2-1; D is uncertain. V was trimmed by 6 bases and J by 10 bases, leaving 13 bases between them. The CDR3 has 12 amino acids. The CDR3 loop is CASSRPVGEQFF. The CDR3 DNA is TGTGCCAGCAGCCGTCCCGTAGGCGAGCAGTTCTTC.

This clone was recorded only once. The chain is built from TRBV6-2 or TRBV6-3 and TRBJ1-2; maybe TRBD1 (6 bases). The CDR3 runs 13 residues. Germline assignment: CDR1 MNHEY and CDR2 SVGEGT. Trimming removed 5 bases from V and 4 bases from J, with 11 bases in between. CDR3 protein: CASSNGQFYGYTF. In nucleotides, the CDR3 is TGTGCCAGCAGTAACGGACAGTTCTATGGCTACACCTTC.

The CDR3 sequence is CASSYQGSNTEAFF. The DNA of the CDR3 is TGTGCCAGCAGTTACCAGGGAAGTAACACTGAAGCTTTCTTT. The gene calls are TRBV6-5 and TRBJ1-1, with a tentative D call TRBD1 (5 bases). Trimming left V 2 bases short and J 2 bases short, with 9 bases between. This CDR3 is built from 14 residues. Germline V lookup: CDR1 MNHEY, CDR2 SVGAGI.

V usage is TRBV7-8 and J usage is TRBJ2-2; 12 bases match TRBD2. The germline CDR1 and CDR2 sequences are SGHVS and FQNEAQ. There are 13 residues in the CDR3. Germline trimming cut 4 bases from V and 10 bases from J; bases unmatched to any gene: 1. The CDR3 spells CASSWTSGAELFF. For the CDR3, the DNA is TGTGCCAGCAGCTGGACTAGCGGGGCGGAGCTGTTTTTT. Complete variable domain (other parts from reference TRBV7-8 and TRBJ2-2): GAGVSQSPRYKVAKRGQDVALRCDPISGHVSLFWYQQALGQGPEFLTYFQNEAQLDKSGLPSDRFFAERPEGSVSTLKIQRTQQEDSAVYLCASSWTSGAELFFGEGSRLTVL.

The rearrangement links TRBV4-3 to TRBJ1-1; a weak D match, TRBD1 (6 bases). The CDR3 loop spans 15 amino acids. V was cut by 0 bases and J by 1 base, with 9 bases left in between. Germline-derived CDR1 and CDR2 are LGHNA and YSLEER. The CDR3 region is CASSQEGAGNTEAFF. The CDR3 DNA sequence: TGCGCCAGCAGCCAAGAGGGGGCGGGGAACACTGAAGCTTTCTTT.

V usage is TRBV7-9 and J usage is TRBJ2-7, with 7 bases aligning to TRBD1. Per germline, CDR1 SEHNR and CDR2 FQNEAQ (reference sequence). CDR3 length: 14 residues. The junction had 10 bases not matched to a gene; V was cut back by 7 bases and J by 4 bases. CDR3 coding DNA: TGTGCCAGCACCCTGACAGGGAGTTCTTACGAGCAGTACTTC. Protein product: CASTLTGSSYEQYF.

The chain is built from TRBV10-3 and TRBJ2-3; TRBD1 might be the D (5 bases). Germline values: CDR1 ENHRY, CDR2 SYGVKD. CDR3 length: 11 residues. V lost 10 bases and J lost 5, with 10 bases in between. CDR3 sequence: CATRQQDTQYF. The CDR3 bases are TGTGCCACCAGACAGCAAGATACGCAGTATTTT.

J is TRBJ2-3 and V is TRBV5-1, with D perhaps TRBD2 (5 bases). The CDR3 spans 15 residues. Trimming cost V 1 base and J 4 bases, with 13 bases left between them. Germline CDR1 and CDR2: SGHRS and YFSETQ. The CDR3 DNA reads as TGCGCCAGCAGCTTGCGGGGTGTAACGGCAGATACGCAGTATTTT. It yields the protein CASSLRGVTADTQYF.

J is TRBJ1-2 and V is TRBV4-2; 11 bases are a match to TRBD1. V was pared by 1 base and J by 0 bases, with 4 bases of the junction left unmatched. Germline V lookup: CDR1 LGHNA, CDR2 YNFKEQ. The CDR3 sequence is 17 residues long. Here the CDR3 reads CASSQAPGQGANYGYTF. The CDR3 DNA sequence: TGTGCCAGCAGCCAAGCGCCGGGACAGGGGGCTAACTATGGCTACACCTTC.

This clone was seen only once. V is TRBV3-1 (or the pseudogene TRBV3-2) and J is TRBJ2-3; unclear D gene. In germline, CDR1 is LGHDT, CDR2 YNNKEL (reference sequence). This CDR3 spans 17 amino acids. Deletions cut 1 base from V and 3 bases from J, with 17 bases between. The CDR3 loop is CASSQGVIPDPTDTQYF. CDR3 coding DNA: TGTGCCAGCAGCCAAGGGGTAATTCCAGATCCTACAGATACGCAGTATTTT.

The chain has TRBV5-1 and TRBJ1-6; D unclear. This CDR3 has 17 residues. Germline CDR1 and CDR2: SGHRS and YFSETQ. The ends were cut back, 0 bases at V and 0 bases at J, with 10 bases in the middle. CDR3 region: CASSLGQSSSYNSPLHF. The CDR3 coding sequence is TGCGCCAGCAGCTTGGGTCAGTCGAGCTCCTATAATTCACCCCTCCACTTT.

V is TRBV7-6 and J is TRBJ2-7; TRBD2 might be the D (6 bases). Trimming left V 1 base short and J 4 bases short, with 26 bases between. CDR3 length: 19 amino acids. The germline V gene encodes CDR1 SGHVS and CDR2 FNYEAQ. CDR3 nucleotides: TGTGCCAGCAGCTTAGAGCTGGGAGGCAAGGAGACTCCAACATACGAGCAGTACTTC. Translating gives CASSLELGGKETPTYEQYF.

In DNA, the CDR3 is TGTGCCAGCAGCTTGGGAGGTAATTCACCCCTCCACTTT. Its translation is CASSLGGNSPLHF. The rearrangement joins TRBV5-6 to TRBJ1-6; no definite D call. The CDR3 extends over 13 amino acids. The V gene lost 0 bases and the J gene lost 6 bases, with 4 bases spanning the gap. Germline V gene sequence: CDR1 SGHDT, CDR2 YYEEEE.

The chain carries TRBV5-1 and TRBJ1-2, with a tentative D call TRBD1 (6 bases). Trimming removed 0 bases from V and 3 bases from J, with 9 bases in between. Germline values: CDR1 SGHRS, CDR2 YFSETQ. The CDR3 consists of 14 residues. The CDR3 nucleotides are TGCGCCAGCAGCTTGGCAGGGGAAGACTATGGCTACACCTTC. Amino acid sequence: CASSLAGEDYGYTF.

V is TRBV6-2 or TRBV6-3 and J is TRBJ2-7, with D tentatively TRBD2 (6 bases). Trimming removed 6 bases at V and 2 bases at J, with 17 bases between. Germline CDR1 MNHEY, CDR2 SVGEGT. The CDR3 loop spans 15 amino acids. The CDR3 loop reads CASSSYLRGTYEQYF. CDR3 in DNA: TGTGCCAGCAGCTCCTACCTCCGGGGGACCTACGAGCAGTACTTC.

The chain joins TRBV19 to TRBJ1-3, with D unresolved. This CDR3 has 13 amino acids. V was shortened by 3 bases and J by 8 bases, with 11 bases between the two germline ends. CDR1 and CDR2 (germline): LNHDA, SQIVND (reference sequence). The CDR3 DNA is TGTGCCAGTAGTATGGGGATTGTGGACACCATATATTTT. This codes for CASSMGIVDTIYF.

This chain uses TRBV25-1 with TRBJ2-3; 11 bases fit TRBD1. The CDR3 covers 16 residues. Germline CDR1 reads MGHDK; CDR2 reads SYGVNS. V was clipped by 8 bases and J by 4 bases; unmatched bases: 11. The CDR3 region is CASRTGTGGLADTQYF. CDR3 sequence (DNA): TGTGCCAGCCGAACCGGGACAGGGGGGTTGGCAGATACGCAGTATTTT. The full variable domain, with the rest looked up from reference TRBV25-1 and TRBJ2-3, is EADIYQTPRYLVIGTGKKITLECSQTMGHDKMYWYQQDPGMELHLIHYSYGVNSTEKGDLSSESTVSRIRTEHFPLTLESARPSHTSQYLCASRTGTGGLADTQYFGPGTRLTVL.